Listed here are 18 T cell receptor beta chains from one sample, sequenced in a study of T cell changes during pregnancy in multiple sclerosis. The protocol was immunoSEQ multiplex PCR, while the TCRdb copy is restricted to in-frame clones and leaves out a portion. The profile covers about 79,000 clones, with 93% appearing a single time and around 0.75% taken by the ten largest. This specimen was peripheral blood, taken in the second trimester of pregnancy. The receptors were sampled from a female donor in good health, enrolled as a control in a pregnancy study.

The V call is TRBV6-5, the J call TRBJ1-1, with 8 bases lining up with TRBD1. V lost 6 bases to trimming and J lost 8 bases; unmatched junction nucleotides: 5. CDR1 is MNHEY and CDR2 is SVGAGI in the germline V gene. The CDR3 has 12 amino acids. Here the CDR3 reads CASRETGDEAFF. CDR3 in DNA: TGTGCCAGCAGGGAGACAGGGGACGAAGCTTTCTTT.

CDR3 nucleotides: TGTGCCAGCAGTTACTTGGGACAGCACTACGAGCAGTACTTC. Translating gives CASSYLGQHYEQYF. The chain carries TRBV6-6 and TRBJ2-5, with 7 bases aligning to TRBD1. The assigned J gene may be wrong: the sequence end matches TRBJ2-7 better. This CDR3 is built from 14 residues. The V gene's germline CDR1 is MNHNY and CDR2 SVGAGI (reference sequence).

V usage is TRBV5-1 and J usage is TRBJ2-7, with D maybe TRBD2 (6 bases). This CDR3 spans 12 amino acids. The V end lost 0 bases, the J end lost 6 bases, and 7 bases lay between the germline ends. Germline assignment: CDR1 SGHRS and CDR2 YFSETQ. The CDR3 spells CASSLDGGEQYF. In nucleotides, the CDR3 is TGCGCCAGCAGCTTGGACGGGGGCGAGCAGTACTTC.

This chain uses TRBV5-1 with TRBJ2-1, with a tentative D call TRBD1 (8 bases). The germline V gene encodes CDR1 SGHRS and CDR2 YFSETQ. The CDR3 totals 16 residues. The V gene lost 4 bases and the J gene lost 1 base, with 15 bases spanning the gap. This CDR3 is CASSALQGGSYNEQFF. CDR3 sequence (DNA): TGCGCCAGCAGCGCTCTACAGGGGGGGTCCTACAATGAGCAGTTCTTC.

The chain uses TRBV5-1 and TRBJ2-6, with D tentatively TRBD1 (5 bases). The CDR3 extends over 14 amino acids. The ends were cut back, 6 bases at V and 0 bases at J, with 7 bases in the middle. The germline V gene encodes CDR1 SGHRS and CDR2 YFSETQ. CDR3 DNA sequence: TGCGCCAGCATGGACAACTCTGGGGCCAACGTCCTGACTTTC. Encoded protein: CASMDNSGANVLTF. The full variable domain, with the rest looked up from reference TRBV5-1 and TRBJ2-6, is KAGVTQTPRYLIKTRGQQVTLSCSPISGHRSVSWYQQTPGQGLQFLFEYFSETQRNKGNFPGRFSGRQFSNSRSEMNVSTLELGDSALYLCASMDNSGANVLTFGAGSRLTVL.

This chain links TRBV5-8 with TRBJ1-2; D gene uncertain. The V and J ends lost 0 bases and 3 bases respectively, with 6 bases between them. The CDR3 is 13 amino acids. From germline, CDR1 is SGHTS and CDR2 YDEGEE. CDR3 loop: CASSLVRDYGYTF. The CDR3 DNA follows: TGTGCCAGCAGCTTGGTCCGAGACTATGGCTACACCTTC.

V gene TRBV27 combines with J gene TRBJ2-6, with 7 bases lining up with TRBD1. V lost 5 bases and J lost 0; bases outside the gene matches: 1. CDR1 and CDR2 (germline): MNHEY, SMNVEV (reference sequence). The CDR3 covers 15 residues. The CDR3 nucleotides are TGTGCCAGCAGTCCAGGGGGCTCTGGGGCCAACGTCCTGACTTTC. Amino acids: CASSPGGSGANVLTF.

The CDR3 is CASSLDREETQYF. The CDR3 DNA sequence: TGTGCCAGCAGCTTGGACAGGGAAGAGACCCAGTACTTC. V and J are TRBV11-2 and TRBJ2-5; TRBD1 matches at 8 bases. The CDR3 contains 13 residues. Germline values: CDR1 SGHAT, CDR2 FQNNGV. J was trimmed by 3 bases and V by 3 bases; bases with no gene match: 0.

V is TRBV7-9 and J is TRBJ1-1; TRBD1 matches at 7 bases. V trimming: 5 bases; J trimming: 4 bases; junction bases outside the gene matches: 7. This CDR3 spans 14 amino acids. The germline V gene encodes CDR1 SEHNR and CDR2 FQNEAQ (reference sequence). This chain's CDR3 is CASSPTGSSTEAFF. The CDR3 nucleotides are TGTGCCAGCAGCCCGACAGGGTCAAGCACTGAAGCTTTCTTT.

The chain carries TRBV18 and TRBJ1-6; D may be TRBD1 (5 bases). This CDR3 has 15 residues. Per germline, CDR1 KGHSH and CDR2 LQKENI. V was shortened by 0 bases and J by 10 bases, with 13 bases between the two germline ends. CDR3 amino acids: CASSPPPGRGSPLHF. CDR3 bases: TGTGCCAGCTCACCACCGCCAGGGCGGGGATCACCCCTCCACTTT.

The chain employs TRBV10-3 and TRBJ2-4, with 13 bases fitting TRBD2. V shed 2 bases and J 6 bases; nucleotides not matched to a gene: 13. Germline CDR1 is ENHRY and CDR2 is SYGVKD. The CDR3 totals 19 residues. CDR3 DNA: TGTGCCATCAGTGAGCGGACTAGCGGGGGCTCCCCGCCGGGAAACATTCAGTACTTC. It yields the protein CAISERTSGGSPPGNIQYF.

The chain recombines TRBV4-3 with TRBJ1-2, with D hard to call. V was clipped by 2 bases and J by 2 bases, with 15 bases between them. This CDR3 comprises 16 residues. Germline V gene sequence: CDR1 LGHNA, CDR2 YSLEER. The CDR3 nucleotides read TGCGCCAGCAGCCAATTAGCGGCGGAGCCCAACTATGGCTACACCTTC. It yields the protein CASSQLAAEPNYGYTF.

V and J are TRBV7-9 and TRBJ1-2, with TRBD1 identical over 7 bases. This CDR3 region has 12 residues. Germline V CDR1 and CDR2: SEHNR, FQNEAQ (reference sequence). Losses at the gene ends were 7 bases for V and 2 bases for J; bases not matched to a gene: 1. DNA of the CDR3: TGTGCCAGCACACAGGGGAACTATGGCTACACCTTC. Translating it yields CASTQGNYGYTF.

The CDR3 bases are TGTGCCAGCAGTCCCGCGGGGGGGATGGGTAACGAGCAGTACTTC. The encoded protein is CASSPAGGMGNEQYF. This sequence joins TRBV2 and TRBJ2-7; TRBD2 matches at 9 bases. V shed 5 bases, J shed 5 bases, and the junction held 10 bases outside the gene matches. Looked up from germline, CDR1 is SNHLY and CDR2 is FYNNEI. There are 15 residues in the CDR3.

CDR3 loop: CASSEGTSGTDTQYF. The DNA of the CDR3 is TGTGCCAGCAGTGAAGGGACTAGCGGGACAGATACGCAGTATTTT. V and J are TRBV6-4 and TRBJ2-3, with 12 bases aligning to TRBD2. The CDR3 spans 15 residues. Losses at the gene ends were 3 bases for V and 3 bases for J; bases not matched to a gene: 1. Germline V CDR1 and CDR2: MRHNA, SNTAGT.

The V and J genes are TRBV10-3 and TRBJ1-2, with 8 bases fitting TRBD1. The germline gives CDR1 ENHRY, CDR2 SYGVKD. This CDR3 region has 15 residues. V shed 4 bases and J 6 bases; nucleotides not matched to a gene: 10. In DNA form, the CDR3 reads TGTGCCATCAGTGGGCCCCCCAGGGGGCAGAATGGCTACACCTTC. Amino acids: CAISGPPRGQNGYTF.

V gene TRBV30 combines with J gene TRBJ2-3, with D unresolved. There are 14 residues in the CDR3. Trimming stripped 4 bases from V and 1 base from J, with 12 bases between. The germline CDR1 and CDR2 sequences are GTSNPN and SVGIG (reference sequence). CDR3 DNA sequence: TGTGCCTGGACCCCAGGTTCCCGCACAGATACGCAGTATTTT. This encodes CAWTPGSRTDTQYF.

V gene TRBV18 combines with J gene TRBJ1-4; 12 bases are a match to TRBD1. Germline V gives CDR1 KGHSH, CDR2 LQKENI. V shed 5 bases, J shed 8 bases, and the junction held 9 bases outside the gene matches. The CDR3 consists of 16 residues. The CDR3 region has the DNA TGTGCCAGCTCAGGGACAGGGGGCTTCGTCGGCGAAAAACTGTTTTTT. It is translated as CASSGTGGFVGEKLFF. The full variable domain, in which reference TRBV18 and TRBJ1-4 provide the parts outside the CDR3, is NAGVMQNPRHLVRRRGQEARLRCSPMKGHSHVYWYRQLPEEGLKFMVYLQKENIIDESGMPKERFSAEFPKEGPSILRIQQVVRGDSAAYFCASSGTGGFVGEKLFFGSGTQLSVL.